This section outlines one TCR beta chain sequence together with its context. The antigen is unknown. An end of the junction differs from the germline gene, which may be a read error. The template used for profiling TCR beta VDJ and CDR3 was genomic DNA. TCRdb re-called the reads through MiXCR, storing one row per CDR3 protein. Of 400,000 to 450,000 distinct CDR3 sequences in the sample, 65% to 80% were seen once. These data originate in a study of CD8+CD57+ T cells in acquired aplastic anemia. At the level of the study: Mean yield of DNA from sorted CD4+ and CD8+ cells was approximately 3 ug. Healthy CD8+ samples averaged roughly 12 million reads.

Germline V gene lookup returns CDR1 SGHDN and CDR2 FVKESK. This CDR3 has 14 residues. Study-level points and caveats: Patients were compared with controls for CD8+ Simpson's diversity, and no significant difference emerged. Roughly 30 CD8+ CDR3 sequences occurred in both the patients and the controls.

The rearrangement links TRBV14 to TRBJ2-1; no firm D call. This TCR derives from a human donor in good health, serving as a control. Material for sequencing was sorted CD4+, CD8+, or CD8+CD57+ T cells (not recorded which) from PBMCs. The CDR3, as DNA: TGTGCCAGCAGCCTAGGGAAGCCCTCACCCCAGCACTTCTTC. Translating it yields CASSLGKPSPQHFF.